The entry below describes one TCR beta chain. The table came from immunoSEQ multiplex PCR; TCRdb's copy has only in-frame clones and leaves some out. The repertoire holds approximately 120,000 clones, with around 94% as singletons. These data are taken from a study of control samples from healthy donors and cancer patients. Per the germline V gene, CDR1 is MNHEY and CDR2 is SVGEGT. The V and J ends lost 6 bases and 10 bases respectively, with 10 bases between them. The CDR3 has 11 residues. Sequencing used PBMCs. This sequence was found in a man older than 75 with head and neck cancer. This sequence joins TRBV6-2 or TRBV6-3 and TRBJ2-1; D remains ambiguous. The CDR3 reads CASSPWFEQFF. CDR3 coding DNA: TGTGCCAGCAGCCCCTGGTTCGAGCAGTTCTTC.